The next 10 T cell receptor beta chains were all read from a single sample in a study of T cells after yellow fever vaccination. TCRdb reprocessed the 5' RACE reads via MiXCR and lists one record per CDR3 protein. Counted here are roughly 62,000 distinct CDR3 sequences, more than 5.5% occurring once; the ten biggest clones make up around 38%. Sequences were derived from CD8+ T cells sorted from PBMCs, sampled on the day of the first yellow fever vaccination. These receptors originate from a man between 18 and 29 years old who received the YFV17D yellow fever vaccine.

This clonotype was seen ten or more times. V is TRBV5-8 and J is TRBJ1-1, with a possible D match to TRBD1 (6 bases). Germline CDR1 and CDR2: SGHTS and YDEGEE. CDR3 length: 15 amino acids. V was pared by 5 bases and J by 3 bases, with 17 bases between. The CDR3 loop is CASSEPGTRDTEAFF. The CDR3 DNA reads as TGTGCCAGCAGTGAACCCGGGACAAGGGACACTGAAGCTTTCTTT.

The J gene is TRBJ2-2, the V gene TRBV7-6; D is unclear. The CDR3 covers 13 residues. The germline V and J ends were trimmed by 4 bases and 3 bases, with 6 bases remaining between them. Germline CDR1 reads SGHVS; CDR2 reads FNYEAQ. CDR3 amino acids: CASSSDYTGELFF. The CDR3 nucleotides read TGTGCCAGCAGCTCAGACTACACCGGGGAGCTGTTTTTT.

This clonotype was picked up many times. The chain recombines TRBV12-3 or TRBV12-4 with TRBJ1-3, with D possibly being TRBD1 (6 bases). The CDR3 has 14 residues. V lost 8 bases, J lost 2 bases, and 13 bases lay in between. The CDR3 region has the DNA TGTGCCAGCGACAGGAGAAACCCTGGAAACACCATATATTTT. Its translation is CASDRRNPGNTIYF.

This clonotype was counted between two and nine times. The chain employs TRBV6-5 and TRBJ1-5; D is unclear. Between the trimmed V and J ends, which lost 5 bases and 3 bases, there was a span of 14 bases. CDR1 and CDR2 (germline): MNHEY, SVGAGI. CDR3 length: 15 amino acids. Written as DNA, the CDR3 is TGTGCCAGCAGTCACGACGAGGGAGCCAATCAGCCCCAGCATTTT. This translates into CASSHDEGANQPQHF.

This clonotype was counted many times. The genes are TRBV7-3 and TRBJ2-5, with 14 bases matching TRBD2. Germline values: CDR1 SGHTA, CDR2 FQGTGA. Trimming took 5 bases from V and 2 from J; bases not matched to a gene: 7. The CDR3 contains 17 residues. The CDR3 here is CASSLGTSGGTQETQYF. In nucleotides, the CDR3 is TGTGCCAGCAGCCTCGGGACTAGCGGGGGTACACAAGAGACCCAGTACTTC.

This clonotype was observed a handful of times. This rearrangement joins TRBV14 to TRBJ2-5; no clear D gene. CDR1 and CDR2 from the germline V gene are SGHDN and FVKESK. The V gene lost 2 bases and the J gene lost 0 bases, with 7 bases spanning the gap. This CDR3 has 14 amino acids. CDR3 amino acids: CASSQLMYQETQYF. CDR3 nucleotide sequence: TGTGCCAGCAGCCAACTGATGTACCAAGAGACCCAGTACTTC.

This clonotype was found many times. The CDR3 DNA reads as TGCGCCAGCAGCCAAAGGGGCTCTGGGGAGACCCAGTACTTC. Translated: CASSQRGSGETQYF. This chain links TRBV4-1 with TRBJ2-5; weak D call: TRBD1 (5 bases). This CDR3 spans 14 amino acids. Germline CDR1 MGHRA, CDR2 YSYEKL. Trimming cost V 2 bases and J 5 bases, with 12 bases left between them.

This clonotype came up many times. V usage is TRBV20-1 and J usage is TRBJ2-7, with TRBD1 matching 7 bases. The CDR3 has 14 residues. Unmatched junction bases numbered 5, after V lost 0 bases and J lost 3 bases. CDR1 is DFQATT and CDR2 is SNEGSKA in the germline V gene (reference sequence). The CDR3 protein is CSARDDRAYYEQYF. DNA of the CDR3: TGCAGTGCTAGAGATGACAGGGCTTACTACGAGCAGTACTTC.

The CDR3 spells CASSLVPGRIEKLFF. The CDR3 DNA reads TGTGCCAGCAGCTTAGTTCCAGGGAGAATTGAAAAACTGTTTTTT. The chain couples TRBV7-2 to TRBJ1-4, with a weak D call TRBD1 (5 bases). The CDR3 has 15 residues. The V and J ends lost 1 base and 7 bases respectively, with 13 bases between them. Germline V CDR1 and CDR2: SGHTA, FQGNSA.

Many counts were recorded for this clonotype. This chain joins TRBV6-2 or TRBV6-3 and TRBJ2-3, with a tentative D call TRBD2 (5 bases). CDR3 length: 15 amino acids. Per the germline V gene, CDR1 is MNHEY and CDR2 is SVGEGT. V shed 7 bases and J shed 5 bases, with 19 bases lying between them. CDR3 bases: TGTGCCAGCAAGTTCTCCCCGGGGAAGCAAGATACGCAGTATTTT. Translating it yields CASKFSPGKQDTQYF.